Shown below are 24 T cell receptor beta chains from a single sample sequenced in a study of regulatory T cells in long-lasting Graves disease. To make TCR beta libraries, researchers used iRepertoire HTBI primers and Arm-PCR of CDR3 regions. Via MiXCR, TCRdb re-called the multiplex PCR reads, giving one row per CDR3 protein. Among approximately 350,000 distinct CDR3 sequences, approximately 16% were seen once, and the ten largest hold 30%. Time point reported: newly diagnosed GD, antithyroid drugs for less than 3 months. The authors made the TCR library using RNA they extracted from PBMCs. The same specimen was also included in a second study, on T cells in Graves' hyperthyroidism and ophthalmopathy.

The starting material was peripheral blood mononuclear cells (PBMCs), obtained at new diagnosis, from a patient treated with antithyroid drugs. The receptor source for this set is a man aged 40-50 years with Graves disease.

This clonotype appeared many times. V usage is TRBV20-1 and J usage is TRBJ2-5; 10 nucleotides match TRBD2. CDR1 and CDR2 (germline): DFQATT, SNEGSKA (reference sequence). This CDR3 has 16 residues. The ends lost 6 bases at V and 3 bases at J; junction bases unmatched: 13. The chain's CDR3 is CSAQREGALLKETQYF. CDR3 nucleotides: TGCAGTGCGCAGCGGGAGGGGGCGCTTTTGAAAGAGACCCAGTACTTC.

The table lists this clonotype with a few counts. This sequence joins TRBV19 and TRBJ2-2, with 10 bases matching TRBD1. CDR3 length: 14 residues. Germline lookup yields CDR1 LNHDA and CDR2 SQIVND (reference sequence). J lost 4 bases, V lost 6 bases, and 2 bases had no gene match. In DNA form, the CDR3 reads TGTGCCAGTAGGGGGACAGGGGTCACCGGGGAGCTGTTTTTT. This codes for CASRGTGVTGELFF.

This clonotype was recorded at least ten times. This chain links TRBV28 with TRBJ2-1; D might be TRBD1 (5 bases). Deletions cut 3 bases from V and 4 bases from J, with 10 bases between. Germline V gene data show CDR1 as MDHEN and CDR2 as SYDVKM. This CDR3 is built from 14 residues. CDR3: CASSLETVYNEQFF. DNA for the CDR3: TGTGCCAGCAGTTTGGAGACAGTGTACAATGAGCAGTTCTTC.

Many counts were recorded for this clonotype. The V gene is TRBV29-1, the J gene TRBJ2-3, with no clear D. Trimming took 2 bases from V and 4 from J, leaving 13 bases between them. Germline V lookup: CDR1 SQVTM, CDR2 ANQGSEA. This CDR3 is built from 14 residues. CDR3 DNA: TGCAGCGTTGAAAGGCCTAACTTGGCAGATACGCAGTATTTT. It specifies CSVERPNLADTQYF.

This clonotype was observed many times. The chain links TRBV28 to TRBJ2-2, with D possibly TRBD2 on 5 matching bases. Looked up from germline, CDR1 is MDHEN and CDR2 is SYDVKM. The V and J ends lost 6 bases and 4 bases respectively, with 9 bases between them. The CDR3 sequence is 13 residues long. In DNA form, the CDR3 reads TGTGCCAGCAGGGGAACTAGCACCGGGGAGCTGTTTTTT. Translated, it gives CASRGTSTGELFF.

In its sample, this clonotype was seen many times. V usage is TRBV5-6 and J usage is TRBJ1-5, with 7 bases aligning to TRBD1. Germline CDR1 SGHDT, CDR2 YYEEEE. Losses at the gene ends were 0 bases for V and 6 bases for J; bases not matched to a gene: 3. The CDR3 is 14 residues long. DNA for the CDR3: TGTGCCAGCAGCTTGGGGGGACAGCGTCAGCCCCAGCATTTT. Translating it yields CASSLGGQRQPQHF.

This clonotype showed up just a few times. The J gene is TRBJ2-5, the V gene TRBV19; 8 bases map to TRBD2. Trimming took 0 bases from V and 1 from J; bases not matched to a gene: 7. This CDR3 region has 17 residues. Looked up from germline, CDR1 is LNHDA and CDR2 is SQIVND (reference sequence). CDR3 amino acids: CASSIDAPGGTQETQYF. CDR3 bases: TGTGCCAGTAGTATAGATGCACCGGGGGGGACCCAAGAGACCCAGTACTTC.

The gene calls are TRBV3-1 and TRBJ2-7, with D perhaps TRBD1 (6 bases). The CDR3 has 20 residues. Trimming removed 0 bases from V and 3 bases from J, with 27 bases in between. CDR1 and CDR2 (germline): LGHDT, YNNKEL (reference sequence). Here the CDR3 DNA reads TGTGCCAGCAGCCAAGATTCAAGCGGACAGACCTCAAGAGTCCGCTACGAGCAGTACTTC. This encodes CASSQDSSGQTSRVRYEQYF.

The J gene is TRBJ1-2, the V gene TRBV6-1; no reliable D call. Germline-derived CDR1 and CDR2 are MNHNS and SASEGT. Trimming removed 3 bases at V and 8 bases at J, with 19 bases between. CDR3 length equals 15 residues. The CDR3 DNA reads as TGTGCCAGCAGTGATAAATTGGCGTTAACGGCCGGCTACACCTTC. This codes for CASSDKLALTAGYTF.

In its sample, this clonotype was seen a few times. V usage is TRBV5-1 and J usage is TRBJ2-1; 16 nucleotides agree with TRBD2. Germline V gives CDR1 SGHRS, CDR2 YFSETQ. CDR3 length equals 16 residues. The trim removed 1 base at V and 8 bases at J, leaving 3 bases unmatched. In nucleotides, the CDR3 is TGCGCCAGCAGCTTGAGGGGACTAGCGGGGGGGGATGAGCAGTTCTTC. Protein product: CASSLRGLAGGDEQFF.

This chain connects TRBV30 to TRBJ2-2, with D unclear. The CDR3 runs 14 residues. Trimming stripped 3 bases from V and 4 bases from J, with 12 bases between. Germline CDR1 and CDR2: GTSNPN and SVGIG (reference sequence). CDR3 amino acids: CAWRGSAFTGELFF. In DNA, the CDR3 is TGTGCCTGGAGAGGGTCAGCTTTCACCGGGGAGCTGTTTTTT.

This clonotype was observed many times. The rearrangement links TRBV6-1 to TRBJ2-7; no clear D gene. Trimming pared 5 bases from V and 2 bases from J, leaving 10 bases between. Germline V gene sequence: CDR1 MNHNS, CDR2 SASEGT. The CDR3 has 13 residues. Written as DNA, the CDR3 is TGTGCCAGCAGTCACAGAAGTCCCTACGAGCAGTACTTC. It yields the protein CASSHRSPYEQYF.

Comments on this clonotype: Relative to the germline gene, one junction end is altered; a read error may explain this. The V gene is TRBV4-2, the J gene TRBJ1-1, with D unclear. Germline V gene lookup returns CDR1 LGHNA and CDR2 YNFKEQ. This CDR3 is 14 amino acids long. DNA of the CDR3: TGTGTCAGCAGCCAAGATAGGGAGTTCACTGAAGCTTTCTTT. It is translated as CVSSQDREFTEAFF.

The chain recombines TRBV19 with TRBJ2-7, with D possibly matching TRBD1 (6 bases). CDR1 is LNHDA, CDR2 SQIVND, per germline (reference sequence). V was shortened by 4 bases and J by 0 bases, with 10 bases between the two germline ends. This CDR3 spans 14 amino acids. CDR3 DNA: TGTGCCAGTAGTACCGGACAGCCCTCCTACGAGCAGTACTTC. It is translated as CASSTGQPSYEQYF.

Note on this clonotype: One end of the junction does not line up with germline, which may come from a read error. J is TRBJ2-1 and V is TRBV28; a possible D gene is TRBD2 (7 bases). The J call is in doubt because the DNA end fits TRBJ2-5 better. Germline loops: CDR1 MDHEN, CDR2 SYDVKM. There are 13 residues in the CDR3. The CDR3 region has the DNA TGTGCCAGCGGGAGGGGGTACGGGGAGATCCAGTACTTC. The encoded protein is CASGRGYGEIQYF.

This clonotype has ten or more counts. The chain is built from TRBV20-1 and TRBJ1-5; 11 nucleotides agree with TRBD1. CDR1 is DFQATT, CDR2 SNEGSKA, per germline (reference sequence). Trimming at V came to 3 bases and at J to 2 bases, leaving 9 bases not matched to a gene. The CDR3 spans 17 residues. The CDR3 reads CSARSGTGGSGNQPQHF. CDR3 nucleotide sequence: TGCAGTGCTAGGTCCGGGACAGGGGGGTCGGGCAATCAGCCCCAGCATTTT.

This clonotype was counted only a few times. The gene calls are TRBV7-9 and TRBJ2-3; D possibly matches TRBD1 or TRBD2 (5 bases each). Germline CDR1 and CDR2: SEHNR and FQNEAQ (reference sequence). V lost 8 bases, J lost 5 bases, and 11 bases lay in between. This CDR3 has 12 residues. CDR3 in amino acids: CASGPRGDTQYF. In nucleotides, the CDR3 is TGTGCCAGCGGTCCGAGGGGAGATACGCAGTATTTT.

This clonotype has a handful of counts. The rearrangement links TRBV6-2 or TRBV6-3 to TRBJ1-6; tentative D call: TRBD1 (6 bases). Germline CDR1 and CDR2: MNHEY and SVGEGT. V lost 5 bases and J 4 bases, leaving 9 bases between the germline ends. The length of the CDR3 is 14 residues. The CDR3 loop reads CASSEGQYNSPLHF. In DNA, the CDR3 is TGTGCCAGCAGTGAAGGACAGTATAATTCACCCCTCCACTTT.

This clonotype was counted a few times. The CDR3 is CASSQGFADTQYF. Written as DNA, the CDR3 is TGTGCCAGCAGCCAGGGGTTTGCAGATACGCAGTATTTT. The chain is built from TRBV3-2 and TRBJ2-3. TRBV3-2 has pseudogene status. The CDR3 runs to 13 residues.

This chain uses TRBV6-5 with TRBJ2-7, with 8 bases matching TRBD1. This CDR3 has 14 residues. Germline assignment: CDR1 MNHEY and CDR2 SVGAGI. V lost 6 bases, J lost 1 base, and 5 bases stayed unmatched. The CDR3 region has the DNA TGTGCCAGCAGGTACCGGGACAGGTCCTACGAGCAGTACTTC. Translating it yields CASRYRDRSYEQYF.

This clonotype was seen more than once but under ten times. One end of the junction is discordant with germline, which a read error may explain. This chain uses TRBV2 with TRBJ1-5; 10 nucleotides line up with TRBD1. This CDR3 spans 13 amino acids. CDR1 SNHLY and CDR2 FYNNEI come from the germline V gene. CDR3 in amino acids: CASRGTGDHPQHF. In nucleotides, the CDR3 is TGTGCCAGCAGGGGGACAGGGGATCATCCCCAGCATTTT.

Regarding this clonotype: The likely explanation is a read error, given a far larger clone one base away. The V and J genes are TRBV4-3 and TRBJ2-1, with TRBD1 as a possible D gene (5 bases). The CDR3 consists of 15 residues. The V end lost 0 bases, the J end lost 10 bases, and 16 bases lay between the germline ends. The germline CDR1 and CDR2 sequences are LGHNA and YSLEER. The CDR3 loop is CASSQDSGYPYEQFF. The CDR3 nucleotides are TGCGCCAGCAGCCAAGATTCAGGGTACCCCTACGAGCAGTTCTTC.

There are many counts of this clonotype. The chain combines TRBV3-1 with TRBJ2-4, with a weak D call TRBD1 (6 bases). The V gene lost 5 bases and the J gene lost 7 bases, with 9 bases spanning the gap. The CDR3 loop spans 12 amino acids. CDR1 is LGHDT and CDR2 is YNNKEL in the germline V gene (reference sequence). CDR3 sequence reads: CASSSGANIQYF. The CDR3 nucleotides read TGTGCCAGCAGCTCAGGGGCCAACATTCAGTACTTC.

In its sample, this clonotype was seen many times. The chain is built from TRBV2 and TRBJ2-1; 7 positions agree with TRBD2. Germline V gene data show CDR1 as SNHLY and CDR2 as FYNNEI. CDR3 length: 17 residues. The trim removed 5 bases at V and 4 bases at J, leaving 14 bases unmatched. In DNA form, the CDR3 reads TGTGCCAGCAGTAAGAGAAATCTAGCGGCAACATACAATGAGCAGTTCTTC. It encodes CASSKRNLAATYNEQFF.